This passage covers 18 T cell receptor beta chains from one sample sequenced in a study of beta chain features in type 1 diabetes. Expressed TCRB transcripts were sequenced after all isolated RNA was converted to cDNA. Repertoires were generated with immunoSEQ multiplex PCR, while TCRdb's copy carries only in-frame clones and drops some. This table has around 340,000 clones, approximately 9.9% appearing once. Which antigens these TCRs recognize remains unknown. Overall study results and limits: TCRB CDR3 length was moderately but significantly reduced in all four CD4+ subsets of Type 1 diabetes patients.

Input material: central memory CD4+ T cells from blood. The receptors were sampled from a man aged 25 to 40 with type 1 diabetes.

This clone was seen repeatedly, ten times or more. This rearrangement joins TRBV5-4 to TRBJ2-2, with TRBD1 identical over 7 bases. Germline CDR1 SGHNT, CDR2 YYREEE (reference sequence). The CDR3 sequence is 16 residues long. V was clipped by 3 bases and J by 0 bases; unmatched bases: 5. DNA for the CDR3: TGTGCCAGCAGCTCGGGACAGATATCGAACACCGGGGAGCTGTTTTTT. It is translated as CASSSGQISNTGELFF. The whole variable domain, remainder taken from reference TRBV5-4 and TRBJ2-2, is ETGVTQSPTHLIKTRGQQVTLRCSSQSGHNTVSWYQQALGQGPQFIFQYYREEENGRGNFPPRFSGLQFPNYSSELNVNALELDDSALYLCASSSGQISNTGELFFGEGSRLTVL.

This clone was detected a few times. One end of the junction is discordant with germline, which a read error may explain. The rearrangement links TRBV5-4 to TRBJ2-1, with D perhaps TRBD2 (6 bases). CDR3 length equals 13 residues. Germline V gives CDR1 SGHNT, CDR2 YYREEE (reference sequence). The CDR3 region is CTSRPGLSNEQFF. CDR3 sequence (DNA): TGTACCAGCAGGCCGGGACTCTCAAATGAGCAGTTCTTC.

The rearrangement links TRBV11-2 to TRBJ1-1; D is undetermined. Germline V lookup: CDR1 SGHAT, CDR2 FQNNGV. The CDR3 length is 13 residues. Trimming stripped 8 bases from V and 0 bases from J, with 10 bases between. The DNA for the CDR3 is TGTGCCAGCGGAGGGAGACTGAACACTGAAGCTTTCTTT. Its protein is CASGGRLNTEAFF.

The chain is built from TRBV7-2 and TRBJ2-7; 10 positions agree with TRBD1. The germline V gene has CDR1 SGHTA and CDR2 FQGNSA. The CDR3 is 14 residues long. Unmatched junction bases numbered 7, after V lost 5 bases and J lost 6 bases. CDR3 region: CASSPHGTGVEQYF. Here the CDR3 DNA reads TGTGCCAGCAGCCCGCACGGGACAGGGGTCGAGCAGTACTTC.

This clone was seen a few times. The chain employs TRBV29-1 and TRBJ1-2; maybe TRBD1 (6 bases). Germline loops: CDR1 SQVTM, CDR2 ANQGSEA. V shed 7 bases and J shed 2 bases, with 11 bases lying between them. The CDR3 contains 12 residues. CDR3 loop: CSAGQTNYGYTF. DNA for the CDR3: TGCAGCGCAGGACAGACGAACTATGGCTACACCTTC.

This clone came up a few times. This chain connects TRBV30 to TRBJ2-1; 11 bases map to TRBD1. The length of the CDR3 is 16 residues. Per germline, CDR1 GTSNPN and CDR2 SVGIG (reference sequence). V shed 0 bases and J 3 bases; nucleotides not matched to a gene: 4. CDR3 in amino acids: CAWSVLGQGDYNEQFF. In nucleotides, the CDR3 is TGTGCCTGGAGTGTATTGGGACAGGGGGACTACAATGAGCAGTTCTTC. The full variable domain, completed using reference TRBV30 and TRBJ2-1, is SQTIHQWPATLVQPVGSPLSLECTVEGTSNPNLYWYRQAAGRGLQLLFYSVGIGQISSEVPQNLSASRPQDRQFILSSKKLLLSDSGFYLCAWSVLGQGDYNEQFFGPGTRLTVL.

This clone turned up a few times. This sequence joins TRBV5-6 and TRBJ1-6, with a possible D match to TRBD1 (5 bases). Germline V gene lookup returns CDR1 SGHDT and CDR2 YYEEEE. This CDR3 is built from 13 residues. The ends were cut back, 5 bases at V and 10 bases at J, with 13 bases in the middle. CDR3 amino acids: CASSWGRRSPLHF. The CDR3 DNA reads as TGTGCCAGCAGTTGGGGACGACGGTCACCCCTCCACTTT.

This clone showed up just a few times. This sequence may be a read error, since a much larger clone differs from it by one base. The chain links TRBV7-8 to TRBJ1-5; D call uncertain. Germline V CDR1 and CDR2: SGHVS, FQNEAQ. The CDR3 is made up of 12 amino acids. The V and J ends lost 2 bases and 7 bases respectively, with 6 bases between them. The CDR3 region is CASSLMGQPQHF. CDR3 DNA sequence: TGTGCCAGCAGCTTAATGGGGCAGCCCCAGCATTTT.

The chain recombines TRBV5-4 with TRBJ2-2; 9 bases are a match to TRBD1. Trimming at V came to 4 bases and at J to 0 bases, leaving 4 bases not matched to a gene. This CDR3 region has 16 residues. Germline V gene lookup returns CDR1 SGHNT and CDR2 YYREEE (reference sequence). The DNA for the CDR3 is TGTGCCAGCAGCCGGGGGACAGGGACGAACACCGGGGAGCTGTTTTTT. Translating gives CASSRGTGTNTGELFF.

This chain uses TRBV10-3 with TRBJ2-7; D gene unclear. CDR1 and CDR2 (germline): ENHRY, SYGVKD. The CDR3 consists of 14 residues. V gave up 2 bases and J gave up 6 bases, with 14 bases separating them. The CDR3 region is CAISEGEERGEQYF. The CDR3 DNA follows: TGTGCCATCAGTGAGGGTGAGGAGCGAGGCGAGCAGTACTTC.

The sample holds a few counts of this clone. V gene TRBV6-5 combines with J gene TRBJ2-7; 8 bases match TRBD1. This CDR3 has 15 amino acids. The junction had 8 bases not matched to a gene; V was cut back by 5 bases and J by 2 bases. Germline CDR1 MNHEY, CDR2 SVGAGI. The CDR3 sequence is CASSQGTGWPYEQYF. Written as DNA, the CDR3 is TGTGCCAGCAGTCAAGGGACAGGTTGGCCCTACGAGCAGTACTTC.

The genes are TRBV10-3 and TRBJ1-1; D gene uncertain. V lost 7 bases and J 0 bases, leaving 12 bases between the germline ends. The germline CDR1 and CDR2 sequences are ENHRY and SYGVKD. CDR3 length: 14 amino acids. The CDR3 sequence is CAITAGAVNTEAFF. The CDR3 DNA reads as TGTGCCATCACCGCGGGCGCGGTGAACACTGAAGCTTTCTTT.

The CDR3 DNA sequence: TGTGCCAGCAGCCCCGCTAGCGGGGGTAACACCGGGGAGCTGTTTTTT. Translating it yields CASSPASGGNTGELFF. This chain joins TRBV7-2 and TRBJ2-2; 10 nucleotides line up with TRBD2. V was pared by 5 bases and J by 2 bases, with 5 bases of the junction left unmatched. CDR1 and CDR2 (germline): SGHTA, FQGNSA. The CDR3 length is 16 residues.

The chain employs TRBV5-1 and TRBJ1-1, with TRBD1 as a possible D gene (6 bases). The CDR3 has 13 amino acids. Per germline, CDR1 SGHRS and CDR2 YFSETQ. Trimming shortened V by 0 bases and J by 3 bases, and 6 bases separated the two germline ends. This CDR3 reads CASSLGTDTEAFF. CDR3 coding DNA: TGCGCCAGCAGCTTGGGGACAGACACTGAAGCTTTCTTT.

V is TRBV7-2 and J is TRBJ2-5; 7 bases fit TRBD2. CDR3 size: 14 residues. The germline gives CDR1 SGHTA, CDR2 FQGNSA. J lost 5 bases, V lost 7 bases, and 10 bases had no gene match. The CDR3 DNA reads TGTGCCAGCAAGGGTAGCGGGTCAAGGGAGACCCAGTACTTC. It yields the protein CASKGSGSRETQYF.

V gene TRBV2 combines with J gene TRBJ1-1, with D unclear. CDR1 is SNHLY and CDR2 is FYNNEI in the germline V gene. The V and J ends lost 0 bases and 4 bases respectively, with 12 bases between them. The CDR3 has 15 residues. CDR3 sequence (DNA): TGTGCCAGCAGTGAAGCGCGGTTCAGGCCCACTGAAGCTTTCTTT. Translated: CASSEARFRPTEAFF.

In the case of this clone: Other DNA sequences in the same sample also yield this CDR3. This rearrangement joins TRBV28 to TRBJ2-3; no clear D. Germline lookup yields CDR1 MDHEN and CDR2 SYDVKM. The CDR3 totals 15 residues. V was clipped by 3 bases and J by 0 bases, with 10 bases between them. As DNA, the CDR3 is TGTGCCAGCAGTTTTCGATCGCCTAGCACAGATACGCAGTATTTT. Translation: CASSFRSPSTDTQYF.

This clone showed up many times. J is TRBJ1-4 and V is TRBV5-6; TRBD1 aligns across 7 bases. Germline V lookup: CDR1 SGHDT, CDR2 YYEEEE. V dropped 2 bases and J dropped 2; count of bases not matched to a gene: 0. This CDR3 has 14 amino acids. The CDR3 loop reads CASSLQGTNEKLFF. CDR3 DNA: TGTGCCAGCAGCTTACAGGGGACTAATGAAAAACTGTTTTTT.